The rows below give T cell receptor beta chains drawn from one sample of a study of beta chain features in type 1 diabetes. Sequenced by immunoSEQ multiplex PCR; TCRdb stores in-frame clones only, minus some. The sample records 150,000 to 200,000 clones, around 8% being singletons. The source material was central memory CD4+ T cells from blood. The source of these receptors is a woman aged 40-49 years with type 1 diabetes. Both conserved end residues are part of each CDR3. Each record gives: V gene, D gene, clone size, J gene, CDR3 DNA, CDR3 protein. The D gene is left open where the match is weak. Size is stated for part of the rows, as once, few or many counts, or as a class when the clone is expanded.

TRBV5-1	TRBD1	NA	TRBJ2-3	TGCGCCAGCAGCTTGGTTACAGGGGGCACAGATACGCAGTATTTT	CASSLVTGGTDTQYF
TRBV4-1	TRBD1	few	TRBJ1-5	TGCGCCAGCAGCCAGGAGGGACAGTCGTTTAACAATCAGCCCCAGCATTTT	CASSQEGQSFNNQPQHF
TRBV4-3	TRBD1	few	TRBJ2-7	TGCGCCAGCAGCCAAGATTACAGAGGAGCAGGGGGCACATACGAGCAGTACTTC	CASSQDYRGAGGTYEQYF
TRBV18	TRBD1	few	TRBJ2-7	TGTGCCAGCTCGTCAACGACAGGGAACGAGCAGTACTTC	CASSSTTGNEQYF
TRBV4-2	TRBD1	NA	TRBJ1-1	TGTGCCAGCAGCCACTCGAGAGGAGGGACAGGGGGAAACACTGAAGCTTTCTTT	CASSHSRGGTGGNTEAFF
TRBV18	NA	many	TRBJ2-1	TGTGCCAGCTCACCAGAACAGTACAATGAGCAGTTCTTC	CASSPEQYNEQFF
TRBV5-1	TRBD1	few	TRBJ1-6	TGCGCCAGCAGTCGTGGGACAGGGGTTGGCTATAATTCACCCCTCCACTTT	CASSRGTGVGYNSPLHF
TRBV7-9	TRBD2	few	TRBJ2-1	TGTGCCAGCAGCTCGCTAGCGGGAGGGAATGAGCAGTTCTTC	CASSSLAGGNEQFF
TRBV6-6	NA	few	TRBJ1-6	TGTGCCAGCAGAGGACTGAACTCACCCCTCCACTTT	CASRGLNSPLHF
TRBV6-6	NA	NA	TRBJ2-1	TGTGCCAGCAGTTTACAGGGCAGCTCCTACAATGAGCAGTTCTTC	CASSLQGSSYNEQFF
TRBV5-6	NA	few	TRBJ1-5	TGTGCCAGCAGCTTGGCCGGGGGGGCGAATCAGCCCCAGCATTTT	CASSLAGGANQPQHF
TRBV29-1	TRBD2	few	TRBJ2-7	TGCAGCGTTGAAGTTCAACTAGCGGGGATTAGGGAGCAGTACTTC	CSVEVQLAGIREQYF
TRBV7-3	NA	few	TRBJ2-2	TGTGCCAGCAGCTTGACCCGGGGAAACACCGGGGAGCTGTTTTTT	CASSLTRGNTGELFF
TRBV2	TRBD1	few	TRBJ2-3	TGTGCCAGCAGATTTACAGGGACAGGTACAGATACGCAGTATTTT	CASRFTGTGTDTQYF
TRBV28	TRBD1	few	TRBJ2-5	TGTGCCAGCAGTAGTGGACAGGGTCAAGAGACCCAGTACTTC	CASSSGQGQETQYF
TRBV4-3	NA	few	TRBJ1-2	TGCGCCAGCAGCCAAGAGACAGGAGTAGGGTATGGCTACACCTTC	CASSQETGVGYGYTF
TRBV5-4	NA	NA	TRBJ2-7	TGTGCCAGCAGCCCTCGGGTACGGAGCGACGAGCAGTACTTC	CASSPRVRSDEQYF
TRBV7-9	TRBD2	NA	TRBJ2-3	TGTGCCAGCAGCTTATCACCGGGACTAGCTGTGAATTTT	CASSLSPGLAVNF
TRBV2	NA	few	TRBJ2-7	TGTGCCAGCACTAGGGGGGGCGCGTACGAGCAGTACTTC	CASTRGGAYEQYF
TRBV14	NA	NA	TRBJ1-6	TGTGCCAGCAGCCAACGGGAGAATTCACCCCTCCACTTT	CASSQRENSPLHF
TRBV9	NA	NA	TRBJ2-5	TGTGCCAGCAGCGTAGATTTGTCGGGAGAGACCCAGTACTTC	CASSVDLSGETQYF
TRBV28	NA	NA	TRBJ2-5	TGTGCCAGCACCCCGCGGCGGAGGGGAGAGACCCAGTACTTC	CASTPRRRGETQYF
TRBV7-2	TRBD1	NA	TRBJ1-1	TGTGCCAGCAGCTACCGGGACAGGGGGTTAGATAGGACTGAAGCTTTCTTT	CASSYRDRGLDRTEAFF
TRBV7-9	NA	many	TRBJ2-3	TGTGCCAGCAGCAAAGGACAGGATACGCAGTATTTT	CASSKGQDTQYF
TRBV30	NA	NA	TRBJ1-1	TGTGCTGGAGGGGAGGCGTCTGAAGCTTTCTTT	CAGGEASEAFF
TRBV18	NA	NA	TRBJ2-3	TGTGCCAGCTCACCAATCGGGGTCTCTAGCACAGATACGCAGTATTTT	CASSPIGVSSTDTQYF
TRBV4-2	TRBD2	NA	TRBJ2-2	TGTGCCAGCAGCCAAGAGGCGGGGGGGCGTGTCACCGGGGAGCTGTTTTTT	CASSQEAGGRVTGELFF
TRBV7-2	TRBD1	few	TRBJ1-1	TGTGCCAGCAGCTTCGGACAGGTGGGAGGCACTGAAGCTTTCTTT	CASSFGQVGGTEAFF
TRBV6-5	NA	few	TRBJ1-2	TGTGCCAGCAGTTCCTCGGGGGGTGGGGACTATGGCTACACCTTC	CASSSSGGGDYGYTF
TRBV29-1	TRBD1	many	TRBJ2-5	TGCAGCGTTGAGACAGGGGAAGAGACCCAGTACTTC	CSVETGEETQYF
TRBV11-1	TRBD2	NA	TRBJ2-7	TGTGCCAGCAGCTTAGCCAGCGGGGACTACGAGCAGTACTTC	CASSLASGDYEQYF
TRBV6-6	TRBD2	few	TRBJ2-6	TGTGCCAGCAGTCCCCTAGCGGGATCCACGGCCAACGTCCTGACTTTC	CASSPLAGSTANVLTF
TRBV14	NA	few	TRBJ1-1	TGTGCCAGCAGGTGGGAGATGAACACTGAAGCTTTCTTT	CASRWEMNTEAFF
TRBV11-2	TRBD1	NA	TRBJ1-2	TGTGCCAGCAGCGGACAGGGGAGAAGGGATGGCTACACCTTC	CASSGQGRRDGYTF
TRBV7-9	NA	NA	TRBJ2-2	TGTGCCAGCAGCTCCCCCAGGACGAACACCGGGGAGCTGTTTTTT	CASSSPRTNTGELFF
TRBV5-6	NA	NA	TRBJ2-1	TGTGCCAGCAGCTTGTTGCGGGAGCAGTTCTTC	CASSLLREQFF
TRBV6-5	TRBD1	NA	TRBJ1-5	TGTGCCAGCACAGAGGACAGGGGTGGTCAGCCCCAGCATTTT	CASTEDRGGQPQHF
TRBV11-2	TRBD2	few	TRBJ2-7	TGTGCCAGCAGCTTGGAACTAGCGGGATTTACCTACGAGCAGTACTTC	CASSLELAGFTYEQYF
TRBV7-9	NA	few	TRBJ2-5	TGTGCCAGCAGCTTAGACCCCCAGGGGACCCAGTACTTC	CASSLDPQGTQYF
TRBV2	NA	few	TRBJ1-2	TGTGCCAGCAGTGAAAGACAGAGCTATGGCTACACCTTC	CASSERQSYGYTF
TRBV4-2	NA	few	TRBJ2-7	TGTGCCAGCAGCCCAAGGACAGACGGCGAGCAGTACTTC	CASSPRTDGEQYF
TRBV6-5	TRBD1	few	TRBJ1-1	TGTGCCAGCAGTTCCATCTTCCAGGGGGCGCGGACTGAAGCTTTCTTT	CASSSIFQGARTEAFF
TRBV28	NA	few	TRBJ1-5	TGTGCCAGCACTCCAGGGGATCAGCCCCAGCATTTT	CASTPGDQPQHF